Detailed here is one TCR beta chain. The data stem from a study of blood T cell repertoires in COVID-19. The CDR3 runs 17 residues. V gave up 2 bases and J gave up 7 bases; unmatched junction bases: 11. Germline values: CDR1 MGHRA, CDR2 YSYEKL. Authors' processing steps: Counts of nucleated cells, estimated from reference gene primer amplification, were obtained. Some clones are missing from TCRdb's copy, which holds only in-frame ones; the method was immunoSEQ multiplex PCR. V and J calls and clone size follow that table, whereas D and trimming were derived from the DNA. Of about 270,000 clones detected, 85% to 90% appear once; the ten largest clones hold 2% to 2.5%.

This chain joins TRBV4-1 and TRBJ1-6; 7 positions match TRBD1. What was sequenced was PBMCs or T cells enriched from blood (not recorded which). This clonotype originated in a woman in her sixties or seventies in a cohort exposed to, infected with or recovered from COVID-19 (not recorded which). CDR3 protein: CASSQQSQVGGNSPLHF. The DNA for the CDR3 is TGCGCCAGCAGCCAACAATCCCAAGTAGGGGGCAATTCACCCCTCCACTTT.